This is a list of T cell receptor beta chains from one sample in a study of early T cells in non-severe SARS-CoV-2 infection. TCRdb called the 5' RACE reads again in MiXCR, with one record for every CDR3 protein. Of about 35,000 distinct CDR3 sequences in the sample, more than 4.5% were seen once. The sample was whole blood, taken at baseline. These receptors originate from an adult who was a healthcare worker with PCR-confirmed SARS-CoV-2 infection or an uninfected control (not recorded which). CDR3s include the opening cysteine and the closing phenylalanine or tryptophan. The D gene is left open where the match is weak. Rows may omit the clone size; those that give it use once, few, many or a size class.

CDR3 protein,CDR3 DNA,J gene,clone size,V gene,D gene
CSVYTSGRAAETQYF,TGCAGCGTCTACACTAGCGGGAGGGCCGCAGAGACCCAGTACTTC,TRBJ2-5,many,TRBV29-1,TRBD2
CASSWTSGRYTDTQYF,TGCGCCAGCAGCTGGACTAGCGGGAGATATACAGATACGCAGTATTTT,TRBJ2-3,many,TRBV5-1,TRBD2
CASQAGPTNYGYTF,TGCGCCAGTCAGGCAGGGCCCACTAACTATGGCTACACCTTC,TRBJ1-2,many,TRBV5-1,.
CAWSDPGLGPSETQYF,TGTGCCTGGAGTGACCCCGGACTCGGACCCTCAGAGACCCAGTACTTC,TRBJ2-5,many,TRBV30,.
CASRRDLASSSARTDTQYF,TGTGCCAGCAGGAGGGACCTAGCCTCGTCTAGCGCCCGGACGGATACGCAGTATTTT,TRBJ2-3,many,TRBV6-2/TRBV6-3,.
CASSVGNTIYF,TGTGCCAGCAGTGTGGGAAACACCATATATTTT,TRBJ1-3,many,TRBV28,.
CASRQTGGASYGYTF,TGTGCCAGCAGACAAACAGGGGGCGCGAGCTATGGCTACACCTTC,TRBJ1-2,many,TRBV7-2,TRBD1
CASSRGLAGVFNEQFF,TGTGCCAGCAGCCGAGGACTAGCGGGCGTCTTCAATGAGCAGTTCTTC,TRBJ2-1,few,TRBV6-1,TRBD2
CASSLEDSYEQYF,TGCGCCAGCAGCTTGGAGGACAGCTACGAGCAGTACTTC,TRBJ2-7,many,TRBV5-1,.
CASSGRGTKNIQYF,TGTGCCAGCAGCGGAAGGGGAACCAAAAACATTCAGTACTTC,TRBJ2-4,.,TRBV11-2,.
CASSLGQKLNIQYF,TGTGCCAGCAGCTTAGGACAGAAGCTCAACATTCAGTACTTC,TRBJ2-4,many,TRBV7-4,.
CVTSGRYNEQFF,TGTGTAACTAGCGGGAGGTACAATGAGCAGTTCTTC,TRBJ2-1,many,TRBV29-1,TRBD2
CASTNGGRNEQFF,TGTGCCAGCACCAATGGGGGGAGGAATGAGCAGTTCTTC,TRBJ2-1,many,TRBV28,.
CASSQTSSYNEQFF,TGCGCCAGCAGCCAAACTAGCTCCTACAATGAGCAGTTCTTC,TRBJ2-1,many,TRBV4-3,.
CASSYLSPGTGYYGYTF,TGTGCCAGCAGTTACCTTTCCCCCGGGACAGGGTACTATGGCTACACCTTC,TRBJ1-2,many,TRBV6-5,TRBD1
CASSPLRRAPTDTQYF,TGTGCCAGCAGCCCGCTTAGGCGGGCCCCCACAGATACGCAGTATTTT,TRBJ2-3,.,TRBV7-2,.
CASSGTSLTDTQYF,TGCGCCAGCAGCGGAACTAGCCTCACAGATACGCAGTATTTT,TRBJ2-3,.,TRBV5-1,.
CASSLGQNLNEQFF,TGTGCCAGCAGTTTAGGACAGAATTTGAATGAGCAGTTCTTC,TRBJ2-1,.,TRBV28,.
CASSPVGRTETQYF,TGTGCCAGCAGCCCCGTGGGGCGGACGGAGACCCAGTACTTC,TRBJ2-5,many,TRBV7-9,.
CASSPGGPDPYEQYF,TGTGCCAGTAGCCCCGGCGGGCCGGACCCCTACGAGCAGTACTTC,TRBJ2-7,many,TRBV19,.
CASKAAGPRVYTQYF,TGTGCCAGCAAAGCGGCGGGGCCTAGAGTTTATACGCAGTATTTT,TRBJ2-3,many,TRBV7-2,.
CARRPRQTRSYEQYF,TGTGCCAGGAGGCCAAGGCAAACACGCTCCTACGAGCAGTACTTC,TRBJ2-7,many,TRBV28,.
CASSQVQGIVETQYF,TGCGCCAGCAGCCAAGTACAGGGGATAGTGGAGACCCAGTACTTC,TRBJ2-5,many,TRBV4-1,TRBD1
CASSQRQENTEAFF,TGTGCCAGCAGCCAACGACAGGAAAACACTGAAGCTTTCTTT,TRBJ1-1,few,TRBV3-1,.
CASSEFRLAGEGEQFF,TGTGCCAGCAGTGAATTTAGACTAGCGGGAGAAGGGGAGCAGTTCTTC,TRBJ2-1,.,TRBV2,TRBD2
CASSRTGTGRNQPQHF,TGTGCCAGCAGTCGGACGGGGACAGGGCGAAATCAGCCCCAGCATTTT,TRBJ1-5,many,TRBV28,TRBD1
CASSLRQGAGANVLTF,TGCGCCAGCAGCTTGAGGCAGGGGGCCGGGGCCAACGTCCTGACTTTC,TRBJ2-6,many,TRBV5-1,TRBD1
CATGYQETQYF,TGTGCCACAGGGTACCAAGAGACCCAGTACTTC,TRBJ2-5,many,TRBV24-1,.
CASRGTGIDTEAFF,TGTGCCAGCAGAGGGACAGGAATAGACACTGAAGCTTTCTTT,TRBJ1-1,few,TRBV27,TRBD1
CASSLAGRGNTIYF,TGTGCCAGCAGCTTAGCGGGCCGGGGAAACACCATATATTTT,TRBJ1-3,medium-sized,TRBV7-2,.
CASSHAIAGVSNEQFF,TGTGCCAGCAGCCATGCCATAGCGGGAGTAAGCAATGAGCAGTTCTTC,TRBJ2-1,many,TRBV3-1,TRBD2
CATSDIRGGVTEAFF,TGTGCCACCAGTGACATCCGGGGGGGTGTGACTGAAGCTTTCTTT,TRBJ1-1,.,TRBV24-1,.
CASSVTASGSGMGETQYF,TGTGCCAGCAGTGTTACGGCTAGCGGGAGTGGCATGGGAGAGACCCAGTACTTC,TRBJ2-5,many,TRBV2,TRBD2
CASKTLGTTSGYNEQFF,TGTGCCAGTAAAACCCTGGGGACTACCTCGGGGTACAATGAGCAGTTCTTC,TRBJ2-1,many,TRBV19,TRBD2
CSASLWVAGASPLSDTQYF,TGCAGTGCTAGTCTCTGGGTAGCGGGAGCCAGTCCATTGTCAGATACGCAGTATTTT,TRBJ2-3,many,TRBV20-1,TRBD2
CAWSPHGGTYEQYF,TGTGCCTGGAGTCCGCATGGGGGCACCTACGAGCAGTACTTC,TRBJ2-7,many,TRBV30,.
CASSARTGHTDTQYF,TGTGCCAGCAGTGCAAGGACAGGACACACAGATACGCAGTATTTT,TRBJ2-3,many,TRBV6-1,TRBD1
CASTTSGKDTQYF,TGTGCCAGTACGACTAGCGGGAAGGATACGCAGTATTTT,TRBJ2-3,few,TRBV7-3,TRBD2